This TCR beta chain originates from a study of blood T cell repertoires in COVID-19 (dated by TCRdb to the early 2020s). Background for the entire study: Collaborator samples came from the United States, Italy and Spain and covered acute and convalescent phases of COVID-19. The prospective study material was composed of cDNA or gDNA derived from T cells, B-cell-depleted T cells, or PBMCs. Deeply sampled blood TCRbeta repertoires from subjects exposed to, actively infected with, or recovered from COVID-19 were included in the dataset. The repertoires were made available in a free public database intended to serve as a resource for research on the immune response to SARS-CoV-2. Samples were obtained from the ongoing ImmuneRACE study (first 160 participants) and from 1,254 subjects provided by 6 global collaborators. Nearly every sample came with metadata listing a de-identified subject ID, COVID-19 status, age in years and sex. Where HLA class I and class II types were available, the types were taken from metadata supplied by the sample provider, not from assay-based typing.

The germline V gene specifies SGHTA as CDR1 and FQGNSA as CDR2. Trimming removed 6 bases from V and 5 bases from J, leaving 16 bases between the germline ends. The CDR3, cysteine through phenylalanine, is 14 amino acids long. Only the CDR3 DNA stays, 42 bases, in frame from base 1. Turning to this clone: Its specific antigen is unknown. No qualities accompany the bases; no much larger clone lies one base away.

The immunoSEQ Assay, a bias-controlled multiplex PCR, was used to amplify TCRbeta CDR3 regions from genomic DNA. The published analysis was carried out like this. The number of nucleated cells in each sample was estimated from the amplification of reference gene primers within the assay. To quantify the absolute abundance of each unique TCRbeta CDR3 rearrangement, sequence reads were collapsed and filtered. For each sample, productive Simpson clonality was calculated as the square root of Simpson's diversity index across productive rearrangements. TCRdb stores this immuneACCESS table with in-frame sequences only. Part of the clones is absent; in the studies checked, under half of the shortfall reflects unresolved V genes, and no reason is known for the rest. V, J and clone size are those of that table, while D and trimming were read from the DNA. For this sample the table gives hundreds of thousands of clones, of which about 90% were detected only once. About 14% of the sample belongs to the ten largest clones.

Participants in the prospective study were aged roughly 18 to 89 years, lived in more than 20 United States geographic areas, and enrolled through a virtual design. To assign participants to cohorts, the prospective study relied on clinical history that participants themselves reported in a screening survey and a study questionnaire. A participant counted as exposed if, within 2 weeks of entering the study, that participant had been in contact with someone who had a PCR-confirmed or clinician-diagnosed COVID-19 case. Each participant in the prospective study had whole blood, serum and a nasopharyngeal or oropharyngeal swab collected by mobile phlebotomists. Participants in the prospective study had the option to provide additional blood draws and questionnaires over a 2-month period. Blood samples from the prospective study were shipped frozen or at room temperature prior to DNA extraction. Points the paper makes about the study in general: Clinical and demographic metadata were provided uncurated, with the amount varying by source and participant.

The V and J segments used are TRBV7-2 and TRBJ1-2; the D region possibly corresponds to TRBD1 (6 bases align). The receptor was derived from a man aged 30-40 years who had been exposed to COVID-19. The sample consisted of PBMCs or T cells enriched from blood (not recorded which). Read as DNA, the sequence is TGTGCCAGCAGTCGCGGACAGAGGGTTTATGGCTACACCTTC. The translation is CASSRGQRVYGYTF.